This TCR beta chain stems from a study of CD8 T cells in Susac syndrome. The T cells that were sequenced for TCR beta were CD8+ and CD4+ cells from blood. Negative isolation was applied to CD8+ and CD4+ T cells, and FACS enrichment was applied to TEMRA cells. cDNA came from roughly 0.47 to 1 ug RNA primed by random hexamers. TCRdb passed the immunoSEQ multiplex PCR reads through MiXCR, listing each CDR3 protein once. The sample has about 200,000 distinct CDR3 sequences, 90% to 95% seen once; the top ten hold roughly 0.088%. CDR1 SGHVS and CDR2 FNYEAQ come from the germline V gene. This CDR3 spans 16 amino acids. V was shortened by 4 bases and J by 1 base, with 17 bases between the two germline ends.

The gene calls are TRBV7-6 and TRBJ2-7; D not resolved. Sequenced sample: CD4+ T cells from PBMCs. This clonotype originated in a human donor with multiple sclerosis. The CDR3 spells CASSSRTRPVSYEQYF. The CDR3 DNA is TGTGCCAGCAGCTCCCGGACCAGGCCGGTATCCTACGAGCAGTACTTC.